Below are 3 T cell receptor beta chains sequenced from a single sample in a study of regulatory T cells in long-lasting Graves disease. Investigators prepared the TCR beta libraries by applying iRepertoire HTBI primers and Arm-PCR of CDR3 regions. TCRdb itself ran the multiplex PCR reads through MiXCR, one entry per CDR3 protein. The sample consists of approximately 500,000 distinct CDR3 sequences, about a fifth of them appearing once. The sample's time point: persistent/refractory GD, antithyroid drugs over 5 years with positive TRAb. From RNA extracted from PBMCs, the TCR library was made. This material consisted of peripheral blood mononuclear cells (PBMCs), taken when the disease was refractory, from a patient treated with antithyroid drugs. These receptors all come from a female donor with Graves disease.

Written as DNA, the CDR3 is TGTGCCAGCAGCTTGAGCCCGGGGCTAGCGGGCAAGTACCAAGAGACCCAGTACTTC. Encoded protein: CASSLSPGLAGKYQETQYF. The rearrangement uses TRBV5-6 and TRBJ2-5; 8 bases map to TRBD2. The trim removed 1 base at V and 0 bases at J, leaving 14 bases unmatched. Germline V gene data show CDR1 as SGHDT and CDR2 as YYEEEE. The CDR3 sequence is 19 residues long.

This clonotype was seen more than once but under ten times. V and J are TRBV6-1 and TRBJ2-5; TRBD2 matches 7 bases. Germline V lookup: CDR1 MNHNS, CDR2 SASEGT. This CDR3 region has 15 residues. With 7 bases clipped from V and 5 bases from J, the junction kept 13 bases outside the gene matches. CDR3 DNA: TGTGCCAGCATCGAAGGCGGGGGACGATGGGAGACCCAGTACTTC. This translates into CASIEGGGRWETQYF.

This clonotype was found many times. The chain employs TRBV7-8 and TRBJ2-5; tentatively, D is TRBD1 (6 bases). CDR3 length: 17 amino acids. In germline, CDR1 is SGHVS, CDR2 FQNEAQ. Trimming left V 4 bases short and J 4 bases short, with 22 bases between. The CDR3, as DNA: TGTGCCAGCAGCTCCTCGAGGTCAGGGGCAGGAGTAGAGACCCAGTACTTC. It codes for CASSSSRSGAGVETQYF.